These 5 T cell receptor beta chains share one sample of origin, sequenced in a study of T cell responses to AZD1222 COVID-19 vaccine. Produced via immunoSEQ multiplex PCR; TCRdb's table is partial and in-frame only. The data contain about 130,000 clones, approximately 88% of them seen just once; the ten biggest clones take up roughly 4%. The specimen comprised peripheral blood, sampled on day 0 of AZD1222 vaccination. Receptors were obtained from an adult in good health.

The chain links TRBV29-1 to TRBJ2-7, with TRBD1 matching 7 bases. Per germline, CDR1 SQVTM and CDR2 ANQGSEA. V trimming: 5 bases; J trimming: 6 bases; junction bases outside the gene matches: 10. The CDR3 has 13 residues. CDR3 sequence: CSVMGQIRSEQYF. The CDR3 DNA reads TGCAGCGTTATGGGACAGATAAGGAGCGAGCAGTACTTC.

V gene TRBV5-1 combines with J gene TRBJ1-1; no reliable D call. V gave up 5 bases and J gave up 6 bases, with 23 bases separating them. The CDR3 length is 16 residues. In germline, CDR1 is SGHRS, CDR2 YFSETQ. The CDR3 DNA is TGCGCCAGCAGTCTAATCAGTAAGTCCTATATCCCTGAAGCTTTCTTT. Protein sequence: CASSLISKSYIPEAFF.

The gene calls are TRBV19 and TRBJ2-1; D unclear. V was trimmed by 4 bases and J by 7 bases, leaving 8 bases between them. Germline V gene data show CDR1 as LNHDA and CDR2 as SQIVND (reference sequence). The CDR3 totals 12 residues. This chain's CDR3 is CASSTDFNEQFF. As DNA, the CDR3 is TGTGCCAGTAGTACCGACTTTAATGAGCAGTTCTTC.

The chain is built from TRBV2 and TRBJ2-7, with 15 bases lining up with TRBD2. This CDR3 comprises 17 residues. The V segment lost 7 bases and the J segment 5 bases; nucleotides outside the gene matches: 12. CDR1 is SNHLY and CDR2 is FYNNEI in the germline V gene. The CDR3 is CASTGTSGGHVRDEQYF. The CDR3 bases are TGTGCCAGCACCGGGACTAGCGGGGGGCACGTCAGGGACGAGCAGTACTTC.

The chain uses TRBV5-1 and TRBJ1-2, with 10 positions matching TRBD1. Germline CDR1 reads SGHRS; CDR2 reads YFSETQ. The J segment lost 2 bases and the V segment lost 4 bases, leaving 8 bases of the junction unmatched. The CDR3 length is 16 residues. CDR3 sequence: CASSPDRGKTNYGYTF. The CDR3 bases are TGCGCCAGCAGCCCGGACAGGGGGAAGACCAACTATGGCTACACCTTC. Full variable domain (outside the CDR3, taken from reference TRBV5-1 and TRBJ1-2): KAGVTQTPRYLIKTRGQQVTLSCSPISGHRSVSWYQQTPGQGLQFLFEYFSETQRNKGNFPGRFSGRQFSNSRSEMNVSTLELGDSALYLCASSPDRGKTNYGYTFGSGTRLTVV.